One sample yielded the 20 T cell receptor beta chains listed below, sequenced in a study of OX40 agonist ivuxolimab in advanced cancers. The table came from immunoSEQ multiplex PCR; TCRdb's copy has only in-frame clones and leaves some out. Here the sample spans fewer than 25,000 clones, around 80% being singletons. Material: CD4+ or CD8+ T cells sorted from blood, obtained in a trial of the OX40 agonist ivuxolimab. All receptors come from an adult with an advanced solid tumor such as melanoma, head and neck, liver or kidney cancer.

This clone has just a few counts. V and J are TRBV4-1 and TRBJ1-3; TRBD1 might be the D (6 bases). Per the germline V gene, CDR1 is MGHRA and CDR2 is YSYEKL. The V end was cut by 4 bases, the J end by 0 bases, with 10 bases between. This CDR3 is 15 amino acids long. The CDR3 loop is CASSLGRGSGNTIYF. Here the CDR3 DNA reads TGCGCCAGCAGCCTGGGCAGGGGCTCTGGAAACACCATATATTTT.

The chain carries TRBV27 and TRBJ2-1; D uncertain. Trimming shortened V by 5 bases and J by 3 bases, and 11 bases separated the two germline ends. Germline lookup yields CDR1 MNHEY and CDR2 SMNVEV (reference sequence). CDR3 size: 14 residues. The CDR3 loop reads CASSGQEIYNEQFF. CDR3 nucleotides: TGTGCCAGCAGTGGGCAGGAGATCTACAATGAGCAGTTCTTC.

This sequence joins TRBV9 and TRBJ1-2, with TRBD1 as a possible D gene (5 bases). Trimming stripped 0 bases from V and 7 bases from J, with 16 bases between. The germline gives CDR1 SGDLS, CDR2 YYNGEE. The CDR3 totals 15 residues. CDR3: CASSVVGDTQGGYTF. The CDR3 DNA sequence: TGTGCCAGCAGCGTAGTCGGAGATACCCAGGGTGGCTACACCTTC.

This sequence joins TRBV4-3 and TRBJ2-1; D not resolved. This CDR3 is built from 15 residues. Deletions cut 1 base from V and 9 bases from J, with 16 bases between. CDR1 is LGHNA and CDR2 is YSLEER in the germline V gene. The CDR3 sequence: CASSQVIDPLGEQFF. The CDR3 DNA is TGCGCCAGCAGCCAAGTTATTGACCCGCTTGGTGAGCAGTTCTTC.

The chain couples TRBV5-8 to TRBJ2-7; no definite D call. Per the germline V gene, CDR1 is SGHTS and CDR2 is YDEGEE. The ends were cut back, 0 bases at V and 3 bases at J, with 13 bases in the middle. The CDR3 is 15 amino acids. The CDR3 region is CASSLVGSLNYEQYF. The CDR3 DNA reads TGTGCCAGCAGCTTGGTGGGCAGTTTGAACTACGAGCAGTACTTC.

The chain links TRBV10-2 to TRBJ2-7; TRBD1 matches at 8 bases. CDR3 length: 13 amino acids. The J segment lost 2 bases and the V segment lost 10 bases, leaving 7 bases of the junction unmatched. Per the germline V gene, CDR1 is WSHSY and CDR2 is SAAADI. The CDR3 DNA reads as TGCGCCACTCCAGGGGGCCTGACCTACGAGCAGTACTTC. This codes for CATPGGLTYEQYF.

V usage is TRBV6-6 and J usage is TRBJ2-1; TRBD1 matches at 11 bases. V lost 5 bases, J lost 9 bases, and 6 bases stayed unmatched. Germline CDR1 and CDR2: MNHNY and SVGAGI (reference sequence). The CDR3 is made up of 14 amino acids. CDR3 DNA: TGTGCCAGCAGTGTTGGACAGGGGGCGGGTGAGCAGTTCTTC. Translation: CASSVGQGAGEQFF.

The V gene is TRBV30, the J gene TRBJ2-5; D call uncertain. Per the germline V gene, CDR1 is GTSNPN and CDR2 is SVGIG (reference sequence). The CDR3 totals 13 residues. Trimming pared 3 bases from V and 5 bases from J, leaving 13 bases between. The CDR3 nucleotides read TGTGCCTGGAGAGAGACTGCGCTGGAGACCCAGTACTTC. This translates into CAWRETALETQYF.

This sequence joins TRBV21-1 and TRBJ2-7; TRBD2, the table's D call, lacks a check against the DNA. TRBV21-1 is termed a pseudogene. The CDR3 runs 17 residues. This CDR3 reads CASSKRGLAGDCYEQYF. In nucleotides, the CDR3 is TGTGCCAGCAGCAAAAGGGGCCTAGCGGGAGACTGCTACGAGCAGTACTTC.

The CDR3 bases are TGTGCCAGCAGCTTAACCGGGAGTTCGAACATTCAGTACTTC. Encoded protein: CASSLTGSSNIQYF. The chain uses TRBV11-3 and TRBJ2-4; the D gene is possibly TRBD2 (6 bases). The CDR3 consists of 14 residues. The germline CDR1 and CDR2 sequences are SGHNT and YENEEA. V dropped 2 bases and J dropped 7 bases, with 12 bases sitting between them.

This chain connects TRBV19 to TRBJ1-2; D gene ambiguous. This CDR3 has 14 residues. V lost 2 bases and J 3 bases, leaving 10 bases between the germline ends. CDR1 and CDR2 from the germline V gene are LNHDA and SQIVND (reference sequence). The CDR3 bases are TGTGCCAGTAGTATAAGGGCCAAGGACTATGGCTACACCTTC. This codes for CASSIRAKDYGYTF.

The chain uses TRBV6-5 and TRBJ2-7; D is perhaps TRBD1 (5 bases). Trimming took 3 bases from V and 3 from J, leaving 9 bases between them. CDR1 and CDR2 (germline): MNHEY, SVGAGI. This CDR3 is 13 amino acids long. The CDR3, as DNA: TGTGCCAGCAGTTATTCTCAGGGCTACGAGCAGTACTTC. This translates into CASSYSQGYEQYF.

V usage is TRBV6-1 and J usage is TRBJ2-1; possibly TRBD1 for D (5 bases). This CDR3 comprises 14 residues. V was cut by 10 bases and J by 7 bases, with 20 bases left in between. Germline CDR1 reads MNHNS; CDR2 reads SASEGT. The CDR3 sequence is CATRLGHTENEQFF. As DNA, the CDR3 is TGTGCCACCAGATTGGGGCACACCGAGAATGAGCAGTTCTTC.

J is TRBJ2-2 and V is TRBV6-4; TRBD2 matches at 7 bases. CDR1 MRHNA and CDR2 SNTAGT come from the germline V gene. The ends lost 3 bases at V and 5 bases at J; junction bases unmatched: 6. This CDR3 is 15 amino acids long. The CDR3 sequence: CASSENQGGTGELFF. The CDR3 bases are TGTGCCAGCAGTGAAAACCAGGGAGGGACCGGGGAGCTGTTTTTT.

The chain is built from TRBV13 and TRBJ2-5, with 8 bases fitting TRBD2. Germline V lookup: CDR1 PRHDT, CDR2 FYEKMQ (reference sequence). This CDR3 is 17 amino acids long. V dropped 5 bases and J dropped 2; count of bases not matched to a gene: 13. This CDR3 reads CASSPQGVLAAQETQYF. CDR3 DNA sequence: TGTGCCAGCAGCCCCCAAGGAGTACTAGCGGCTCAAGAGACCCAGTACTTC.

The chain carries TRBV28 and TRBJ2-7; D is possibly TRBD1 (6 bases). The ends were cut back, 6 bases at V and 2 bases at J, with 11 bases in the middle. Germline lookup yields CDR1 MDHEN and CDR2 SYDVKM. The CDR3 extends over 13 amino acids. As DNA, the CDR3 is TGTGCCAGCAGGCCGGACAGCCCCTACGAGCAGTACTTC. This gives the protein CASRPDSPYEQYF.

The V and J genes are TRBV4-1 and TRBJ2-1; 8 nucleotides line up with TRBD2. Germline loops: CDR1 MGHRA, CDR2 YSYEKL. Trimming at V came to 3 bases and at J to 6 bases, leaving 4 bases not matched to a gene. This CDR3 has 14 residues. CDR3 loop: CASSQTSDGNEQFF. Written as DNA, the CDR3 is TGCGCCAGCAGCCAGACTAGCGATGGCAATGAGCAGTTCTTC.

The rearrangement links TRBV4-3 to TRBJ2-7, with D unclear. The CDR3 totals 14 residues. The V end lost 0 bases, the J end lost 5 bases, and 11 bases lay between the germline ends. Germline V CDR1 and CDR2: LGHNA, YSLEER. The CDR3, as DNA: TGCGCCAGCAGCCAAGATATCGGCGTCAACGAGCAGTACTTC. Its protein product is CASSQDIGVNEQYF.

The chain carries TRBV19 and TRBJ2-1, with D unresolved. The CDR3 extends over 13 amino acids. Germline loops: CDR1 LNHDA, CDR2 SQIVND (reference sequence). V lost 8 bases, J lost 1 base, and 9 bases lay in between. Here the CDR3 DNA reads TGTGCCAGTGAGGCTGGGTCCTACAATGAGCAGTTCTTC. This encodes CASEAGSYNEQFF.

This chain links TRBV9 with TRBJ2-1; TRBD1 aligns across 8 bases. This CDR3 is built from 16 residues. Germline values: CDR1 SGDLS, CDR2 YYNGEE. V was pared by 0 bases and J by 5 bases, with 7 bases of the junction left unmatched. CDR3 nucleotides: TGTGCCAGCAGCGTAGCTAGGACAGGGAACGACAATGAGCAGTTCTTC. It translates to CASSVARTGNDNEQFF.